Below, one T cell receptor (beta chain) is given with its context. Trimming stripped 6 bases from V and 4 bases from J, with 9 bases between. Germline lookup yields CDR1 SNHLY and CDR2 FYNNEI. This CDR3 has 12 residues. This entry comes from a study of shared clonotypes between healthy human individuals. Positive CCR7 selection of CD45RO-negative cells yielded the naive CD8 cells, and terminally differentiated effector memory CD45RA+ cells were excluded. Every one of the donors was a Caucasian adult that lived in Nashville, Tennessee. Here immunoSEQ multiplex PCR was the method, and the copy in TCRdb shows in-frame clones only, minus some. The sample contains around 600,000 clones, roughly 98% of which appear only once.

The gene calls are TRBV2 and TRBJ1-2; tentative D call: TRBD1 (5 bases). The source material was naive CD8+ T cells sorted from blood. The TCR sequence derives from a man aged 25-40 years in good health. The CDR3 sequence is CASRGRSYGYTF. The CDR3 DNA follows: TGTGCCAGCAGGGGGCGAAGCTATGGCTACACCTTC.